These T cell receptor beta chains were read from a single sample in a study of T-cell reconstitution after alpha-beta-depleted transplantation in children. TCRdb re-called the PCR reads with MiXCR, one entry per CDR3 protein. The data hold hundreds of thousands of distinct CDR3 sequences, with 15% to 20% observed a single time. Sequenced here: PBMCs, mostly from graft donor cells, sampled 360 days after TCRalphabeta/CD19-depleted stem cell transplant. These receptors were taken from a boy in the first two years of life who had a stem cell transplant for Wiskott-Aldrich syndrome, so the T cells may come from the graft donor. CDR3s leave out the opening cysteine and the closing phenylalanine or tryptophan. Fields, in order: CDR3 length, V gene, D gene, J gene, CDR3 protein. The D gene is left open where the match is weak.

len: 14
v_gene: TRBV7-9
d_gene: -
j_gene: TRBJ1-3
CDR3aa: ASSLHAQVSGNTIY

len: 11
v_gene: TRBV20-1
d_gene: -
j_gene: TRBJ2-1
CDR3aa: SATRDLYNEQF

len: 14
v_gene: TRBV12-3/TRBV12-4
d_gene: TRBD1
j_gene: TRBJ2-3
CDR3aa: ASSFGQGGPTDTQY

len: 12
v_gene: TRBV11-2
d_gene: -
j_gene: TRBJ2-1
CDR3aa: ASSLGAQNNEQF

len: 16
v_gene: TRBV11-1
d_gene: TRBD2
j_gene: TRBJ2-1
CDR3aa: ASSLARTSGGDNNEQF

len: 14
v_gene: TRBV12-3/TRBV12-4
d_gene: -
j_gene: TRBJ2-1
CDR3aa: AIRLGGASGHNEQF

len: 10
v_gene: TRBV5-1
d_gene: -
j_gene: TRBJ1-2
CDR3aa: ASSLGSHGYT

len: 13
v_gene: TRBV29-1
d_gene: TRBD2
j_gene: TRBJ2-1
CDR3aa: SVDHGGGQGGEQF

len: 12
v_gene: TRBV7-9
d_gene: -
j_gene: TRBJ2-5
CDR3aa: ASSSGGLQETQY

len: 11
v_gene: TRBV6-5
d_gene: -
j_gene: TRBJ1-2
CDR3aa: ASRRTGNYGYT

len: 13
v_gene: TRBV18
d_gene: -
j_gene: TRBJ2-5
CDR3aa: ASSPLSGTQETQY

len: 15
v_gene: TRBV30
d_gene: TRBD2
j_gene: TRBJ2-5
CDR3aa: AWRQTRGLAGQETQY

len: 11
v_gene: TRBV12-3/TRBV12-4
d_gene: -
j_gene: TRBJ2-2
CDR3aa: ASRDLNTGELF

len: 11
v_gene: TRBV5-1
d_gene: -
j_gene: TRBJ1-2
CDR3aa: ASSLSYDYGYT

len: 13
v_gene: TRBV3-1
d_gene: -
j_gene: TRBJ2-7
CDR3aa: ASSQDAASGAEQY

len: 12
v_gene: TRBV7-2
d_gene: -
j_gene: TRBJ2-1
CDR3aa: ASSPSWRFNEQF

len: 10
v_gene: TRBV10-1
d_gene: -
j_gene: TRBJ2-1
CDR3aa: ASSDRWNEQF

len: 13
v_gene: TRBV21-1
d_gene: -
j_gene: TRBJ2-1
CDR3aa: ASSKWCGPYNEQF

len: 15
v_gene: TRBV18
d_gene: TRBD1
j_gene: TRBJ1-4
CDR3aa: ASSPLRMTGLNEKLF

len: 14
v_gene: TRBV20-1
d_gene: TRBD1
j_gene: TRBJ1-1
CDR3aa: SASIRQGLSHTEAF

len: 10
v_gene: TRBV28
d_gene: -
j_gene: TRBJ2-5
CDR3aa: ASSLWSETQY

len: 13
v_gene: TRBV5-1
d_gene: -
j_gene: TRBJ2-3
CDR3aa: ASSLGYGVRDTQY

len: 12
v_gene: TRBV18
d_gene: -
j_gene: TRBJ2-1
CDR3aa: ASSASNYYNEQF

len: 14
v_gene: TRBV6-1
d_gene: -
j_gene: TRBJ1-4
CDR3aa: ASSPRTRLIGEKLF

len: 11
v_gene: TRBV4-1
d_gene: -
j_gene: TRBJ2-3
CDR3aa: ASSPQYRHTQY

len: 12
v_gene: TRBV2
d_gene: -
j_gene: TRBJ2-2
CDR3aa: ASRQWDGTGELF

len: 11
v_gene: TRBV7-9
d_gene: -
j_gene: TRBJ1-1
CDR3aa: ASSGWVNTEAF

len: 12
v_gene: TRBV6-1
d_gene: TRBD2
j_gene: TRBJ2-7
CDR3aa: ASSRGRGIYEQY

len: 11
v_gene: TRBV6-1
d_gene: -
j_gene: TRBJ2-5
CDR3aa: ASSVQGMETQY

len: 11
v_gene: TRBV10-3
d_gene: -
j_gene: TRBJ2-3
CDR3aa: AIRGGAADTQY

len: 13
v_gene: TRBV6-5
d_gene: TRBD1
j_gene: TRBJ2-7
CDR3aa: ASSYPWTGGGEQY

len: 12
v_gene: TRBV7-2
d_gene: TRBD1
j_gene: TRBJ2-1
CDR3aa: ASRKTGLINEQF

len: 19
v_gene: TRBV3-1
d_gene: TRBD2
j_gene: TRBJ2-1
CDR3aa: ASSHSRLAGGPGRSYNEQF

len: 11
v_gene: TRBV20-1
d_gene: -
j_gene: TRBJ1-6
CDR3aa: SARQTVEAPLH

len: 11
v_gene: TRBV4-1
d_gene: -
j_gene: TRBJ2-5
CDR3aa: ASSQWGGETQY

len: 15
v_gene: TRBV28
d_gene: TRBD1
j_gene: TRBJ2-1
CDR3aa: ASSQITGTGGLNEQF

len: 17
v_gene: TRBV7-8
d_gene: -
j_gene: TRBJ2-7
CDR3aa: ASSLAMGVGRVGFYEQY

len: 13
v_gene: TRBV4-1
d_gene: -
j_gene: TRBJ2-2
CDR3aa: ASSQEVSFAGELF

len: 14
v_gene: TRBV18
d_gene: -
j_gene: TRBJ2-2
CDR3aa: ASSPFTGQTTGELF

len: 15
v_gene: TRBV12-3/TRBV12-4
d_gene: TRBD2
j_gene: TRBJ2-3
CDR3aa: ASSLSRLAGDTDTQY

len: 11
v_gene: TRBV11-3
d_gene: -
j_gene: TRBJ2-1
CDR3aa: ASSIRQVGEQF

len: 12
v_gene: TRBV18
d_gene: -
j_gene: TRBJ2-7
CDR3aa: ASSLGATYYEQY

len: 12
v_gene: TRBV27
d_gene: -
j_gene: TRBJ1-2
CDR3aa: ASSPIGWAYGYT

len: 15
v_gene: TRBV12-3/TRBV12-4
d_gene: TRBD2
j_gene: TRBJ2-5
CDR3aa: ASSLTTGTSRFETQY

len: 15
v_gene: TRBV20-1
d_gene: TRBD2
j_gene: TRBJ2-3
CDR3aa: CARRLAGAVYTDTQY

len: 13
v_gene: TRBV24-1
d_gene: -
j_gene: TRBJ2-1
CDR3aa: ATSDSGVTRNEQF

len: 12
v_gene: TRBV20-1
d_gene: -
j_gene: TRBJ2-7
CDR3aa: SARDVTSSYEQY

len: 11
v_gene: TRBV29-1
d_gene: -
j_gene: TRBJ1-1
CDR3aa: SVDEALNTEAF

len: 13
v_gene: TRBV4-3
d_gene: -
j_gene: TRBJ2-5
CDR3aa: ASSQDPGSQETQY

len: 11
v_gene: TRBV20-1
d_gene: -
j_gene: TRBJ2-2
CDR3aa: SARIGLGGELF

len: 13
v_gene: TRBV24-1
d_gene: TRBD2
j_gene: TRBJ2-3
CDR3aa: ATSVASGSADTQY